This TCR beta chain was sequenced in a study of tumor and adjacent non-tumor tissue in lung cancer. Background on the study: The patients, 10 to 11 men and 5 or 6 women, were roughly 30 to 76 with stage I to III disease. Study observations and caveats: Shorter survival was associated with higher TCR diversity in tumors.

TCRbeta libraries were built with three rounds of nested PCR, modified from ARM-PCR. TCRdb re-derived calls from the multiplex PCR reads in MiXCR, one entry per CDR3 protein. In the table there are 220,000 or so distinct CDR3 sequences, 71% of which are singletons. RNA was extracted from bulk tissue without any cell sorting. A note on this clonotype: Its antigen remains unidentified. This may stem from a read error, because a much larger clone lies one nucleotide away.

V was pared by 4 bases and J by 6 bases, with 15 bases between. The CDR3 has 14 amino acids. The V gene's germline CDR1 is SEHNR and CDR2 FQNEAQ (reference sequence). The sequenced sample was lung tumor tissue. This receptor was obtained from a man between 60 and 75 years old with non-small cell lung cancer. J is TRBJ1-2 and V is TRBV7-9, with a tentative D call TRBD1 (6 bases). CDR3 in amino acids: CASSSSVRGNGYTF. Here the CDR3 DNA reads TGTGCCAGCAGCTCTTCGGTCAGGGGAAATGGCTACACCTTC. The entire variable domain, with the rest obtained from reference TRBV7-9 and TRBJ1-2, is as follows: DTGVSQNPRHKITKRGQNVTFRCDPISEHNRLYWYRQTLGQGPEFLTYFQNEAQLEKSRLLSDRFSAERPKGSFSTLEIQRTEQGDSAMYLCASSSSVRGNGYTFGSGTRLTVV.